This is a list of T cell receptor beta chains from one sample in a study of OX40 agonist ivuxolimab in advanced cancers. Generated by immunoSEQ multiplex PCR, the TCRdb table keeps only in-frame clones and is missing some. The sample has 80,000 to 130,000 clones, less than 95% seen once. The starting material was CD4+ or CD8+ T cells sorted from blood, obtained in a trial of the OX40 agonist ivuxolimab. Receptors originate from an adult with an advanced solid tumor such as melanoma, head and neck, liver or kidney cancer. Both conserved end residues are part of each CDR3. Fields, in order: clone size, D gene, V gene, J gene, CDR3 DNA, CDR3 protein. The D gene is left open where the match is weak. The size field is filled for only some rows; it gives once, few, many or a size class.

>once|TRBD1|TRBV19|TRBJ1-5
TGTGCCAGTAGTATAAACAGGGGTAGAGGGAGCAATCAGCCCCAGCATTTT
CASSINRGRGSNQPQHF
>-|-|TRBV12-2|TRBJ2-7
TGTGCAAGTCGCCATTACCCCAGCGGGAATTTCAACGAGCAGTACTTC
CASRHYPSGNFNEQYF
>few|TRBD1|TRBV5-1|TRBJ2-7
TGCGCCAGCAGCTCAAGGGACAGGGGTTACGAGCAGTACTTC
CASSSRDRGYEQYF
>-|TRBD1|TRBV6-6|TRBJ1-1
TGTGCCAGCAGGAAGACAGGGCCGAACACTGAAGCTTTCTTT
CASRKTGPNTEAFF
>-|-|TRBV7-3|TRBJ2-1
TGTGCCAGCAGCTTAGCGGTGGTAGCCTTTGGTGAGCAGTTCTTC
CASSLAVVAFGEQFF
>-|TRBD2|TRBV7-2|TRBJ2-6
TGTGCCAGCAGCCATGGGGGGGCTGGGGCCAACGTCCTGACTTTC
CASSHGGAGANVLTF
>-|TRBD2|TRBV7-2|TRBJ2-5
TGTGCCAGCAGCTTCCTTAACTCACCGGGAGGGCGAGAGACCCAGTACTTC
CASSFLNSPGGRETQYF
>-|TRBD1|TRBV9|TRBJ2-3
TGTGCCAGCAGCGTAGGGGGACAGGGGCTAAACACAGATACGCAGTATTTT
CASSVGGQGLNTDTQYF
>-|-|TRBV5-1|TRBJ2-1
TGCGCCAGCAGCTCCCGAATCTCGGGGATAGGCAATGAGCAGTTCTTC
CASSSRISGIGNEQFF
>-|-|TRBV28|TRBJ2-7
TGTGCCAGCAGTGCTCCGGGCCTGAGCTCCTACGAGCAGTACTTC
CASSAPGLSSYEQYF
>-|-|TRBV5-5|TRBJ2-7
TGTGCCAGCAGTCTGTCCCCAACAGGGACCAGCGAGCAGTACTTC
CASSLSPTGTSEQYF
>-|-|TRBV6-5|TRBJ2-2
TGTGCCAGCAGTTCAAGTCCGCTGGCGTACACCGGGGAGCTGTTTTTT
CASSSSPLAYTGELFF
>-|-|TRBV18|TRBJ2-5
TGTGCCAGCTCACCACCGTTACAAGGCGTCCCTGAAGAGACCCAGTACTTC
CASSPPLQGVPEETQYF
>-|TRBD1|TRBV5-4|TRBJ1-2
TGTGCCAGCAGCTTCTTTGGGACAGGGGGCGGCTATGGCTACACCTTC
CASSFFGTGGGYGYTF
>-|TRBD2|TRBV7-2|TRBJ2-2
TGTGCCAGCAGCTCGACTAGCGGGAGGTACACCGGGGAGCTGTTTTTT
CASSSTSGRYTGELFF
>-|-|TRBV5-4|TRBJ1-2
TGTGCCAGCAGCTTGGGCGACAGAGACTATGGCTACACCTTC
CASSLGDRDYGYTF
>-|-|TRBV19|TRBJ1-5
TGTGCCAGTAGTATGACCCCGGTGGCAGGCAATAGCAATCAGCCCCAGCATTTT
CASSMTPVAGNSNQPQHF
>-|-|TRBV9|TRBJ1-2
TGTGCCAGCAGCGTAGCAGCTGGGGGGGACTATGGCTACACCTTC
CASSVAAGGDYGYTF
>few|-|TRBV6-8|TRBJ1-5
TGTGCCAGTTGGACAAAGGGTCAGCCCCAGCATTTT
CASWTKGQPQHF
>once|-|TRBV10-1|TRBJ1-5
TGCGCCAGCAACGTGGGTTTCAATAGCAATCAGCCCCAGCATTTT
CASNVGFNSNQPQHF
>-|TRBD2|TRBV27|TRBJ2-1
TGTGCCAGCAGGGCCGCGGCTAGCGGGATACACTCCTACAATGAGCAGTTCTTC
CASRAAASGIHSYNEQFF
>-|-|TRBV5-1|TRBJ2-2
TGCGCCAGCAGCTCGAACCGGGGGGCCTTCGACACCGGGGAGCTGTTTTTT
CASSSNRGAFDTGELFF
>-|-|TRBV18|TRBJ2-7
TGTGCCAGCTCAATATCTGACAGTACGAGCTACGAGCAGTACTTC
CASSISDSTSYEQYF
>-|-|TRBV11-2|TRBJ2-2
TGTGCCAGCAGCCCCGAGCGTGCAGGGGAGCTGTTTTTT
CASSPERAGELFF
>-|-|TRBV2|TRBJ2-3
TGTGCCAGCAGCGGGACCTTCACAGATACGCAGTATTTT
CASSGTFTDTQYF
>-|-|TRBV11-2|TRBJ2-3
TGTGCCAGCAGACCTAGGGACTCAGATACGCAGTATTTT
CASRPRDSDTQYF
>-|-|TRBV29-1|TRBJ1-4
TGCAGCGTTAGATGGAGGGATGAAAAACTGTTTTTT
CSVRWRDEKLFF
>-|-|TRBV7-9|TRBJ1-3
TGTGCCAGCAGCGGACGACAGGCCTTGGGAAACACCATATATTTT
CASSGRQALGNTIYF
>-|-|TRBV21-1|TRBJ2-3
TGTGCCAGCAGCAAAGACGGTGTGGGCGGGAGGGCAACAGATACGCAGTATTTT
CASSKDGVGGRATDTQYF
>-|TRBD2|TRBV28|TRBJ2-1
TGTGCCAGCAGTAGCGGGACTTTATACAATGAGCAGTTCTTC
CASSSGTLYNEQFF
>-|-|TRBV7-3|TRBJ2-2
TGTGCCAGCAGCGCACGGACATCCCCGGTAGGGGAGCTGTTTTTT
CASSARTSPVGELFF
>-|TRBD1|TRBV11-2|TRBJ2-7
TGTGCCAGCAGCCCCCGAACAGGGGGCATGAACGAGCAGTACTTC
CASSPRTGGMNEQYF
>-|TRBD2|TRBV18|TRBJ2-3
TGTGCCAGCTCACCTCAGGAGGTAGCGGGAGGGGTCACAGATACGCAGTATTTT
CASSPQEVAGGVTDTQYF
>-|-|TRBV20-1|TRBJ2-7
TGCAGTGCTAGAGGGGTTTACGAGCAGTACTTC
CSARGVYEQYF
>-|-|TRBV2|TRBJ2-5
TGTGCCAGCAGTGCAAAGGACAGTCGGGGAGAGACCCAGTACTTC
CASSAKDSRGETQYF
>-|-|TRBV5-1|TRBJ2-1
TGCGCCAGCAGCTTAGCCTCCAGCTCCTACAATGAGCAGTTCTTC
CASSLASSSYNEQFF
>-|-|TRBV2|TRBJ2-7
TGTGCCAGCAGCTTGGAGTCGTACTCCTACGAGCAGTACTTC
CASSLESYSYEQYF
>-|-|TRBV29-1|TRBJ2-5
TGCAGCGTTGAACAGGGTGGCGAGACCCAGTACTTC
CSVEQGGETQYF
>-|TRBD2|TRBV10-3|TRBJ2-3
TGTGCCATTGGGCGGGGGAGCGGGGGTATTCATACGCAGTATTTT
CAIGRGSGGIHTQYF
>-|TRBD2|TRBV6-5|TRBJ2-1
TGTGCCAGCAGCCAAAGCGGGAGGGCTGAGCAGTTCTTC
CASSQSGRAEQFF
>-|TRBD1|TRBV7-6|TRBJ2-7
TGTGCCAGCAGCTTAGAGGGGGCCCCCTACGAGCAGTACTTC
CASSLEGAPYEQYF
>-|-|TRBV2|TRBJ2-7
TGTGCCAGCAGTGAATATGGCAGGGCATCGGTTGAGCAGTACTTC
CASSEYGRASVEQYF
>-|-|TRBV7-2|TRBJ1-2
TGTGCCAGCAGATTTCAGGGCTATTCTAACTATGGCTACACCTTC
CASRFQGYSNYGYTF
>-|TRBD2|TRBV7-9|TRBJ2-7
TGTGCCAGCAGCGTTGGGCGTAGCGGGAGCGCATACGAGCAGTACTTC
CASSVGRSGSAYEQYF
>-|-|TRBV5-4|TRBJ2-5
TGTGCCAGCAGCCTACCGGGACGGGCACAAGAGACCCAGTACTTC
CASSLPGRAQETQYF
>-|TRBD1|TRBV19|TRBJ1-2
TGTGCCAGTAGCGACAGGGGGAACTATGGCTACACCTTC
CASSDRGNYGYTF